This T cell receptor (beta chain) was profiled in a study of blood T cell repertoires in COVID-19 (TCRdb year 2020). Study-level background: Samples covering the acute and convalescent phases of COVID-19 were provided by collaborators in the United States, Italy and Spain. Where available, HLA class I and class II types were taken from metadata supplied by the sample provider and were not determined by assay-based typing. The repertoires were made available in a free public database intended to serve as a resource for research on the immune response to SARS-CoV-2. Nearly every sample came with metadata listing a de-identified subject ID, COVID-19 status, age in years and sex. The samples were drawn from two sources: the first 160 participants of the ongoing ImmuneRACE study, and about 1,300 subjects contributed by 6 global collaborators. The material from the prospective study consisted of cDNA or gDNA derived from T cells, B-cell-depleted T cells, or PBMCs. Subjects who had been exposed to COVID-19, were actively infected with it, or had recovered from it provided the deeply sampled blood TCRbeta repertoires that made up the dataset. The investigation overall reported the following: Clinical and demographic metadata were provided uncurated, with the amount varying by source and participant.

TCRbeta CDR3 regions were amplified from genomic DNA using the immunoSEQ Assay, a bias-controlled multiplex PCR. Regarding the original processing steps: The number of nucleated cells in each sample was estimated from the amplification of reference gene primers within the assay. Sequence reads were collapsed and filtered to measure the absolute abundance of every unique TCRbeta CDR3 rearrangement. For each sample, productive Simpson clonality was calculated as the square root of Simpson's diversity index over productive rearrangements. TCRdb took this table from immuneACCESS and kept in-frame rearrangements with V and J called. Such tables lack part of the clones; where checked against another copy, unresolved V genes explain under half of the gap, and the rest is unexplained. The V and J calls and the clone size are those of that table, but D and trimming were determined from the DNA. The sample profile shows 150,000 to 200,000 clones; roughly 85% of them were found once. The top ten hold around 9% of the sample.

The V end loses 7 bases and the J end loses 8 bases, and a stretch of 14 bases separates them. CDR3 length: 12 amino acids, cysteine to phenylalanine. Only the CDR3 portion is preserved as DNA: 36 bases, with reading frame beginning at the first base. The germline V gene supplies CDR1 MNHEY and CDR2 SVGAGI. The collaborating institutions used their own protocols to collect whole blood in K2EDTA tubes. For TCRbeta analysis, collaborators shipped samples as frozen whole blood, isolated PBMCs, or DNA extracted from either of those sample types. For this clone: Its antigen target is currently unknown. No base quality values were provided; no much bigger clone lies one nucleotide off.

Here the chain combines TRBV6-5 and TRBJ1-1, with no confident D gene call. Sequencing input: peripheral blood. This TCR was recovered from a man in his fifties with active or convalescent COVID-19. The nucleotide sequence is TGTGCCAGCAACAAACTGGGGAGGGAAGCTTTCTTT. Translated, this gives CASNKLGREAFF.